Reported below is one T cell receptor (beta chain). The target antigen is unknown. The record originates from a study of cytomegalovirus exposure and HLA in healthy donors. Findings of the study overall: The tendency of first-cohort TCR clusters to co-occur in the approximately 110 validation repertoires was the finding of a later analysis.

Only in-frame clones appear in the TCRdb table, and some are missing; sequencing was by immunoSEQ multiplex PCR. Of 160,000 or so clones in the sample, more than 70% are singletons; the top ten hold 2.5% to 3%. The ends were cut back, 7 bases at V and 6 bases at J, with 9 bases in the middle. Germline loops: CDR1 SNHLY, CDR2 FYNNEI. CDR3 size: 11 residues. The J gene is TRBJ1-2, the V gene TRBV2; the D gene is possibly TRBD1 (6 bases). Sequenced input: PBMCs. This receptor was obtained from a man aged 18 to 29 in good health and CMV-seronegative. The CDR3 sequence is CASNRVDGYTF. The CDR3 nucleotides read TGTGCCAGCAACAGGGTGGATGGCTACACCTTC.